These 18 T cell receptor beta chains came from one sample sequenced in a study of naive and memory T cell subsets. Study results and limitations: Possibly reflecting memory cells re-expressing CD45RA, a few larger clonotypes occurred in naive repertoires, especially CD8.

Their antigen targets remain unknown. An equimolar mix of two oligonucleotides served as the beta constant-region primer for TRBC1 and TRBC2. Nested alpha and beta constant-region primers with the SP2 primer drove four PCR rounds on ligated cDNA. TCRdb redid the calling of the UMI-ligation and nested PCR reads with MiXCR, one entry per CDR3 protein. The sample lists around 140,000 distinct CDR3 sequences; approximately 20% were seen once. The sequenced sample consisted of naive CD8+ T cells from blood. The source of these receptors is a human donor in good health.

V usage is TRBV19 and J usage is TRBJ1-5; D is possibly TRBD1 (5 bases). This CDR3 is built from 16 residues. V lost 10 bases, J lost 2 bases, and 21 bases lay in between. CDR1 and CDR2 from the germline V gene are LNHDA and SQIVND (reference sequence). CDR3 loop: CATLPDKGWGNQPQHF. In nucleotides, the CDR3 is TGTGCCACCCTCCCGGACAAGGGGTGGGGCAATCAGCCCCAGCATTTT.

The CDR3 spells CASNIQKHYGYTF. CDR3 coding DNA: TGTGCCAGCAACATACAGAAGCACTATGGCTACACCTTC. The J gene is TRBJ1-2, the V gene TRBV28; D unclear. CDR1 is MDHEN, CDR2 SYDVKM, per germline. V lost 7 bases, J lost 3 bases, and 12 bases lay in between. This CDR3 is 13 amino acids long.

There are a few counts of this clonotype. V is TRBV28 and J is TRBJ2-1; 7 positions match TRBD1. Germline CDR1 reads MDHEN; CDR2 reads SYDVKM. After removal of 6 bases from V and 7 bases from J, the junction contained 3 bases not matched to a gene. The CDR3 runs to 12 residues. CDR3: CASRGTVNEQFF. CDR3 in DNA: TGTGCCAGCAGGGGGACAGTTAATGAGCAGTTCTTC.

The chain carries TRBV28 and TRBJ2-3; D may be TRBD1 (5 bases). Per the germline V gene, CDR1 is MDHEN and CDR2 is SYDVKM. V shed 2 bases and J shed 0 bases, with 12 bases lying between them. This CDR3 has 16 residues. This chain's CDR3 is CASSLGAALSTDTQYF. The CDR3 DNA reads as TGTGCCAGCAGTTTAGGGGCGGCCCTTAGCACAGATACGCAGTATTTT. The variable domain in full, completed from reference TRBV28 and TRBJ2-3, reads DVKVTQSSRYLVKRTGEKVFLECVQDMDHENMFWYRQDPGLGLRLIYFSYDVKMKEKGDIPEGYSVSREKKERFSLILESASTNQTSMYLCASSLGAALSTDTQYFGPGTRLTVL.

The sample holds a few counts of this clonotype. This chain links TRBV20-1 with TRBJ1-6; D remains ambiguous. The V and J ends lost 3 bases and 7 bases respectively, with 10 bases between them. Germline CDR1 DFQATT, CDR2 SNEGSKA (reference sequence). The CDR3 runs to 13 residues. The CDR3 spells CSASGEWNSPLHF. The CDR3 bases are TGCAGTGCTAGTGGTGAATGGAATTCACCCCTCCACTTT.

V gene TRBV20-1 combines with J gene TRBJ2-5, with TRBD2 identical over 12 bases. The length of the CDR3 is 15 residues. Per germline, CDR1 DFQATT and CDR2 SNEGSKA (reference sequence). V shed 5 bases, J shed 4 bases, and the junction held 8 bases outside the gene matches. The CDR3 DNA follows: TGCAGTGCTGATGGACTAGCGGGAAAACGAGAGACCCAGTACTTC. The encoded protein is CSADGLAGKRETQYF.

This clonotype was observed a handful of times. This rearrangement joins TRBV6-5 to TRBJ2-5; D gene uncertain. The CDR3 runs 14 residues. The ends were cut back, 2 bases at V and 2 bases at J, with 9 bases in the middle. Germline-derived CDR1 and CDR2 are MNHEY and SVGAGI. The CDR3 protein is CASSYIADQETQYF. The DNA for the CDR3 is TGTGCCAGCAGTTACATCGCAGATCAAGAGACCCAGTACTTC.

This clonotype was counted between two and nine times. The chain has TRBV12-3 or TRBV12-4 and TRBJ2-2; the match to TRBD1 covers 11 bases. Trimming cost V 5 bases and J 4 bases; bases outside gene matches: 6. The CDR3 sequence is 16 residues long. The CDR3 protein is CASSPGTGGATGELFF. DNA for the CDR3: TGTGCCAGCAGTCCGGGGACAGGGGGTGCCACCGGGGAGCTGTTTTTT.

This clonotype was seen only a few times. The CDR3 reads CASSPGLLAKNIQYF. CDR3 nucleotide sequence: TGTGCCAGCAGTCCAGGTTTGCTAGCCAAAAACATTCAGTACTTC. The rearrangement joins TRBV6-2 or TRBV6-3 to TRBJ2-4; no firm D call. Per germline, CDR1 MNHEY and CDR2 SVGEGT. This CDR3 has 15 residues. The V and J ends lost 5 bases and 0 bases respectively, with 11 bases between them.

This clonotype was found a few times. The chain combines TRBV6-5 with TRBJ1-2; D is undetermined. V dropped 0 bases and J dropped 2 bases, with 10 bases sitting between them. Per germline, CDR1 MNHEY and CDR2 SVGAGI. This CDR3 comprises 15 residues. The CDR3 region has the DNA TGTGCCAGCAGTTACTCGTCGTCCAGCAACTATGGCTACACCTTC. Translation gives CASSYSSSSNYGYTF.

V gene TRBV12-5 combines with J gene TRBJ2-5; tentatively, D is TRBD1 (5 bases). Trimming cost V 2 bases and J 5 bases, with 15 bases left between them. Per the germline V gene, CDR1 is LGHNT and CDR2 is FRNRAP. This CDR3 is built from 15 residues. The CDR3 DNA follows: TGTGCTAGTGGTTTGACCCCAACAGGCCGGGAGACCCAGTACTTC. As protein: CASGLTPTGRETQYF.

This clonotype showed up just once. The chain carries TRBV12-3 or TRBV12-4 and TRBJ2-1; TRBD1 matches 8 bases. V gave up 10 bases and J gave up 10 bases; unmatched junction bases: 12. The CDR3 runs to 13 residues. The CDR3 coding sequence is TGTGCCACCAGAGGACAGGGCGAAGACGAGCAGTTCTTC. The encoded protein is CATRGQGEDEQFF.

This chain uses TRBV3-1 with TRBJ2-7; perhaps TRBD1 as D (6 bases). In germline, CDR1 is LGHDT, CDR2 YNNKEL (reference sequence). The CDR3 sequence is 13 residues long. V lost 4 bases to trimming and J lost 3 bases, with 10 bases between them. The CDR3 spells CASSPGHNYEQYF. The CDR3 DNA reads TGTGCCAGCAGCCCGGGACACAACTACGAGCAGTACTTC.

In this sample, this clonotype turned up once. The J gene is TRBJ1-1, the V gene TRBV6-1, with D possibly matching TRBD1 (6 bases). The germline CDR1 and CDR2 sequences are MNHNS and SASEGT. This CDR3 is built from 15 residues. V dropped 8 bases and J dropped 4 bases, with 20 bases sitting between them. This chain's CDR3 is CASVDRRVRFTEAFF. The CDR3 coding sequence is TGTGCCAGCGTGGACAGAAGGGTCCGCTTCACTGAAGCTTTCTTT.

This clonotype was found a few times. The CDR3 nucleotides read TGTGCCAGCTCACCATTCGACAGGGGTTGGGGCACAGATACGCAGTATTTT. Translated, it gives CASSPFDRGWGTDTQYF. The chain uses TRBV18 and TRBJ2-3; TRBD1 matches at 8 bases. The ends lost 2 bases at V and 1 base at J; junction bases unmatched: 8. The CDR3 sequence is 17 residues long. Looked up from germline, CDR1 is KGHSH and CDR2 is LQKENI.

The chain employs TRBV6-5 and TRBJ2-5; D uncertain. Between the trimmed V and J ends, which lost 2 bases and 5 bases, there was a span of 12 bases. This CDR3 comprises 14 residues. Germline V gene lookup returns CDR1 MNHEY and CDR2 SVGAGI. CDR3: CASSYVRLGETQYF. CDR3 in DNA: TGTGCCAGCAGTTACGTCCGGTTGGGGGAGACCCAGTACTTC.

CDR3 in DNA: TGTGCCTGGAGTATCGAAGAGGGCCGTCAGCCCCAGCATTTT. It yields the protein CAWSIEEGRQPQHF. This chain connects TRBV30 to TRBJ1-5; no definite D call. Germline V gene sequence: CDR1 GTSNPN, CDR2 SVGIG (reference sequence). CDR3 length: 14 residues. Deletions cut 2 bases from V and 6 bases from J, with 14 bases between.

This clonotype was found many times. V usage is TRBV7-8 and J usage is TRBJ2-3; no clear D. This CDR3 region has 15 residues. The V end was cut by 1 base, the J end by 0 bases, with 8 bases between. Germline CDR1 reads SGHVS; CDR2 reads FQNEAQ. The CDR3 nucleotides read TGTGCCAGCAGCTTAGGGTATCAAAGCACAGATACGCAGTATTTT. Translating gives CASSLGYQSTDTQYF.